Below, one T cell receptor beta chain is given with its context. V was pared by 4 bases and J by 0 bases, with 10 bases between. This CDR3 is built from 13 residues. The V gene's germline CDR1 is SQVTM and CDR2 ANQGSEA. This sample was taken from a study of blood T cell repertoires in COVID-19. Study-wide background: COVID-19 samples from acute and convalescent phases originated in the United States, Italy and Spain. From T cells, B-cell-depleted T cells, or PBMCs came the material, which was cDNA or gDNA.

The authors' processing: It was from reference gene primer amplification that nucleated cell counts were estimated. Profiling relied on immunoSEQ multiplex PCR, and the TCRdb table lists in-frame clones only, not all of them. That table furnishes V, J and clone size, whereas the DNA furnished D and trimming. The sample gives more than 120,000 clones, roughly 89% of which show up once; roughly 8% is in the top ten. The clonotype was recovered from a woman between 45 and 60 years old with active or convalescent COVID-19. The rearrangement uses TRBV29-1 and TRBJ2-7; D might be TRBD2 (6 bases). What was sequenced was peripheral blood. CDR3 residues: CSVGREHSYEQYF. The CDR3 DNA follows: TGCAGCGTTGGGCGGGAACACTCCTACGAGCAGTACTTC.